The rows below give T cell receptor beta chains drawn from one sample of a study of T cells in Graves' hyperthyroidism and ophthalmopathy. TCRdb reprocessed the multiplex PCR reads via MiXCR and lists one record per CDR3 protein. Of some 300,000 distinct CDR3 sequences in the sample, about 19% were seen once. The sequencing sample was made of blood. The receptors derive from a man aged 50 to 59 with Graves' ophthalmopathy. The CDR3 runs from the conserved cysteine through the conserved F or W. The D gene is left open where the match is weak. For some rows the clone size is stated as once, few or many, or as a class when expanded; others skip it.

J gene	D gene	V gene	clone size	CDR3 DNA	CDR3 protein
TRBJ2-3	TRBD2	TRBV5-1	NA	TGCGCCAGCAGCTTGGCCAACCGCGGGAGGGTTGGTGATACGCAGTATTTT	CASSLANRGRVGDTQYF
TRBJ1-3	NA	TRBV30	NA	TGTGCCTGGAGTTTCGGGGGTCTAGCAGCTCACAACACCATATATTTT	CAWSFGGLAAHNTIYF
TRBJ2-5	TRBD2	TRBV5-6	NA	TGTGCCAGCAGCTTGAGCGGGAGAGGTCAAGAGACCCAGTACTTC	CASSLSGRGQETQYF
TRBJ2-1	TRBD2	TRBV7-3	many	TGTGCCAGCAAAAGGACTAGCTCCTACAATGAGCAGTTCTTC	CASKRTSSYNEQFF
TRBJ2-7	TRBD2	TRBV6-1	NA	TGTGCCAGCAAGAGTGCTAGCGGAGACTACGAGCAGTACTTC	CASKSASGDYEQYF
TRBJ2-7	TRBD2	TRBV9	NA	TGTGCCAGCAGCGCACCCGCCGGGACTAGCGGGGACTACGAGCAGTACTTC	CASSAPAGTSGDYEQYF
TRBJ2-1	NA	TRBV5-1	NA	TGCGCCAGCGGGCCCCCGGCCCGGAATGAGCAGTTCTTC	CASGPPARNEQFF
TRBJ1-2	NA	TRBV12-3/TRBV12-4	few	TGTGCCAGCAGTCGTGGGGGCGAAATCCGGTATGGCTACACCTTC	CASSRGGEIRYGYTF
TRBJ2-1	TRBD2	TRBV25-1	few	TGTGCCAGCAGTGAATATATCGCTAGCGGGAACAATGAGCAGTTCTTC	CASSEYIASGNNEQFF
TRBJ2-2	NA	TRBV6-1	few	TGTGCCAGCAGTCACACAGGGTTCTCATTGGCCGGGGAGCTGTTTTTT	CASSHTGFSLAGELFF
TRBJ1-5	NA	TRBV11-2	many	TGTGCCAGCAGCTCAGGGACGGGGACACAGCCCCAGCATTTT	CASSSGTGTQPQHF
TRBJ1-1	NA	TRBV20-1	NA	TGCAGTGCTGGAACTCCTATCGAAGCTTTCTTT	CSAGTPIEAFF
TRBJ2-1	TRBD2	TRBV11-2	many	TGTGCCAGCAGGCCGACTAGCGGGAGTTTGCGTGAGCAGTTCTTC	CASRPTSGSLREQFF
TRBJ2-7	TRBD1	TRBV27	NA	TGTGCCAGCAGTTCCGACAGGGGTTGGAACGAGCAGTACTTC	CASSSDRGWNEQYF
TRBJ2-3	NA	TRBV10-3	NA	TGTGCCATCAGTGAGGAGGGTGCCCGCGCAGATACGCAGTATTTT	CAISEEGARADTQYF
TRBJ1-6	NA	TRBV5-1	few	TGCGCCAGCAGCTTGGAAGTGGATTCACCCCTCCACTTT	CASSLEVDSPLHF
TRBJ2-7	TRBD2	TRBV11-2	NA	TGTGCCAGCAGCTTAGTGCCCGGGCTAGCGGGAGGATCCTACGAGCAGTACTTC	CASSLVPGLAGGSYEQYF
TRBJ1-1	TRBD1	TRBV11-2	many	TGTGCCAGCAGCCCCCGGGAGGGGGCGCGGACTGAAGCTTTCTTT	CASSPREGARTEAFF
TRBJ2-3	NA	TRBV6-5	NA	TGTGCCAGCAGTTACTCACCGGGATTCACAGATACGCAGTATTTT	CASSYSPGFTDTQYF
TRBJ2-1	NA	TRBV7-2	NA	TGTGCCAGCAACCACCCCCAATACAATGAGCAGTTCTTC	CASNHPQYNEQFF
TRBJ2-3	NA	TRBV7-9	few	TGTGCCACCAAGCGCCTAGAAGATACGCAGTATTTT	CATKRLEDTQYF
TRBJ1-4	NA	TRBV5-1	many	TGCGCCAGCAGCTTGGTCGGTGGACCGTTCGTACTCGCAACTAATGAAAAACTGTTTTTT	CASSLVGGPFVLATNEKLFF
TRBJ1-3	NA	TRBV30	NA	TGTGCCTGGATGACTTTGGGGAGCTCTGGAAACACCATATATTTT	CAWMTLGSSGNTIYF
TRBJ1-2	NA	TRBV10-3	NA	TGTGCCATCAGTGAGTCCTTAGGGTTGAATGGCTACACCTTC	CAISESLGLNGYTF
TRBJ2-1	NA	TRBV11-2	many	TGTGCCAGCAGCTTAGATGGGACTGCCAATGAGCAGTTCTTC	CASSLDGTANEQFF
TRBJ1-1	TRBD1	TRBV19	NA	TGTGCCAGTAGTACCACCGGGACAGGAGGTGAAGCTTTCTTT	CASSTTGTGGEAFF
TRBJ2-7	TRBD1	TRBV30	NA	TGTGCCTGGAGAGCCGGGACAGGGGGCGTCTACGAGCAGTACTTC	CAWRAGTGGVYEQYF
TRBJ2-1	TRBD2	TRBV18	few	TGTGCCAGCTCATCCAGCGGGACGGGGGATGAGCAGTTCTTC	CASSSSGTGDEQFF
TRBJ2-7	NA	TRBV28	many	TGTGCCAGCATATGCGAGCAGTACTTC	CASICEQYF
TRBJ2-7	TRBD2	TRBV20-1	many	TGCAGTGCTAGAGTCATAGGGCTAGCGGGAGGCGAGCAGTACTTC	CSARVIGLAGGEQYF
TRBJ1-2	NA	TRBV3-1	NA	TGTGCCAGCAGCCAAGAGGTTTGGGGGTTTGATGGCTACACCTTC	CASSQEVWGFDGYTF
TRBJ2-7	NA	TRBV2	NA	TGTGCCAGCAGTGAAGCTGGGGCCTGGGAGCAGTACTTC	CASSEAGAWEQYF
TRBJ1-1	TRBD1	TRBV12-3/TRBV12-4	many	TGTGCCAGCAGGGGGACAGGTGAGGCCCTTGAAGCTTTCTTT	CASRGTGEALEAFF
TRBJ2-7	NA	TRBV6-5	many	TGTGCCAGCAGTTACCTCGGGCGGGCCTACGAGCAGTACTTC	CASSYLGRAYEQYF
TRBJ1-4	TRBD1	TRBV6-2/TRBV6-3	NA	TGTGCCAGCCTCCCCGGGACAGGGGGCGGATGGGGAGCTGAAAAACTGTTTTTT	CASLPGTGGGWGAEKLFF
TRBJ2-7	NA	TRBV6-2/TRBV6-3	many	TGTGCCAGCACCATACAGGGACCGATTTCCTACGAGCAGTACTTC	CASTIQGPISYEQYF
TRBJ1-1	NA	TRBV30	many	TGTGCCTGGAGTGCAGAAAAGGCGAACACTGAAGCTTTCTTT	CAWSAEKANTEAFF
TRBJ2-1	NA	TRBV11-2	many	TGTGCCAGCAGCTTATTTAGACTCCTCCATGAGCAGTTCTTC	CASSLFRLLHEQFF
TRBJ2-5	TRBD2	TRBV20-1	many	TGCAGTTGGCGGCTAGCGGTAATGTACCAAGAGACCCAGTACTTC	CSWRLAVMYQETQYF
TRBJ2-7	TRBD1	TRBV20-1	many	TGCAGTGCTCCCAGTGCAGGGGGTTCCTACGAGCAGTACTTC	CSAPSAGGSYEQYF
TRBJ2-6	NA	TRBV2	many	TGTGCCAGCAGTGCAGAGGGAACGGGGGCCAACGTCCTGACTTTC	CASSAEGTGANVLTF
TRBJ2-5	NA	TRBV6-2/TRBV6-3	once	TGTGCCAGCAGTTCGGGAAAGAGGGAGACCCAGTACTTC	CASSSGKRETQYF
TRBJ1-6	TRBD1	TRBV20-1	few	TGCAGTGCCACGACAGGGGTTAATTCACCCCTCCACTTT	CSATTGVNSPLHF
TRBJ2-1	TRBD1	TRBV12-3/TRBV12-4	NA	TGTGCCAGCAGTCGTCGACAGGGGGCTAATGAGCAGTTCTTC	CASSRRQGANEQFF
TRBJ2-7	TRBD2	TRBV30	few	TGTGCCTGGTCCGGACTAGCGGGAGGGGGGGCGTACGAGCAGTACTTC	CAWSGLAGGGAYEQYF
TRBJ2-6	NA	TRBV24-1	few	TGTGCCACCAGTGATAGACAGGCTGGGGCCAACGTCCTGACTTTC	CATSDRQAGANVLTF